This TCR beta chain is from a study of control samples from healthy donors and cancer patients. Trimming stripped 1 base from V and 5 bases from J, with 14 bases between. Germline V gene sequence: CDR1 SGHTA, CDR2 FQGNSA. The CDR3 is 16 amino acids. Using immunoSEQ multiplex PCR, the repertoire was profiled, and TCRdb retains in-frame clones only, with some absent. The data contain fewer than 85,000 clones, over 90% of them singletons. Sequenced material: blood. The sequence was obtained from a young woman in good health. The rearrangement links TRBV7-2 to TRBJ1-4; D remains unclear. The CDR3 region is CASSLVLGLANEKLFF. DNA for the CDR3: TGTGCCAGCAGCTTAGTCCTAGGTCTGGCAAATGAAAAACTGTTTTTT. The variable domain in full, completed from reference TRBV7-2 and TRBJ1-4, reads GAGVSQSPSNKVTEKGKDVELRCDPISGHTALYWYRQSLGQGLEFLIYFQGNSAPDKSGLPSDRFSAERTGGSVSTLTIQRTQQEDSAVYLCASSLVLGLANEKLFFGSGTQLSVL.